Here is one T cell receptor (beta chain) with its context. The V gene's germline CDR1 is SGHNT and CDR2 YENEEA. The CDR3 runs to 13 residues. Germline trimming cut 5 bases from V and 7 bases from J; bases unmatched to any gene: 6. Measured with immunoSEQ multiplex PCR; TCRdb has only the in-frame clones, and not every one. The table includes about 87,000 clones, around 90% detected once. The sample is drawn from a study of blood T cell repertoires in COVID-19. Across the study: Sources were T cells, B-cell-depleted T cells, or PBMCs; the material itself was cDNA or gDNA.

V gene TRBV11-3 combines with J gene TRBJ2-5; 8 nucleotides match TRBD2. The sample was peripheral blood. The sequence derives from a man in his forties with acute or convalescent COVID-19. CDR3 in amino acids: CASSLLADGTQYF. In DNA, the CDR3 is TGTGCCAGCAGCCTACTAGCGGACGGGACCCAGTACTTC. The whole variable domain, remainder taken from reference TRBV11-3 and TRBJ2-5, is EAGVVQSPRYKIIEKKQPVAFWCNPISGHNTLYWYLQNLGQGPELLIRYENEEAVDDSQLPKDRFSAERLKGVDSTLKIQPAELGDSAVYLCASSLLADGTQYFGPGTRLLVL.